The clone carrying this T cell receptor beta chain was observed at least ten times. Its antigen is still unknown. The data were obtained in a study of post-analysis software for immune sequencing data. Study context: Relapsing-remitting, secondary progressive and progressive-relapsing multiple sclerosis courses were included.

The authors incorporated unique molecular identifiers into the TCR beta cDNA libraries. Approximately 550,000 cDNA molecules came from approximately 1 to 10 million T cells. TCRdb processed the PCR reads anew with MiXCR; each CDR3 protein has one entry. Among fewer than 850,000 distinct CDR3 sequences, 25% to 30% were seen once, and the ten largest hold roughly 0.57%. Germline lookup yields CDR1 DFQATT and CDR2 SNEGSKA (reference sequence). The CDR3 has 14 residues. Trimming removed 3 bases at V and 5 bases at J, with 17 bases between. General study points: Compared with controls, patients showed significantly lower normalized Chao1 diversity. About 5 TRBV segments were more frequent in patients than controls; TRBV5-6, TRBV5-1 and TRBV20-1 belonged to this group. By F measure, strong co-clustering occurred among samples prepared in the same batch.

The origin of this receptor is a girl between 5 and 17 years old with multiple sclerosis. The chain employs TRBV20-1 and TRBJ2-7; maybe TRBD2 (6 bases). Sequencing used blood. The CDR3 bases are TGCAGTGCTAGTCGTGGTCAGGAGGGCAACGAGCAGTACTTC. Translating gives CSASRGQEGNEQYF.